This T cell receptor (beta chain) came from a study of blood T cells in healthy people across ages. Alongside a J-beta primer mix, a sample-barcoded 5' primer served in a second PCR lasting roughly 7 to 11 cycles. Researchers report that a template-switch adaptor with 12 random nucleotides tagged each cDNA molecule. TCRdb passed the 5' RACE reads through MiXCR, listing each CDR3 protein once. The sample includes some 1.7 million distinct CDR3 sequences, over 25% of them seen just once. J gave up 8 bases and V 7 bases, and 8 bases lay outside the gene matches. CDR3 length: 15 amino acids. The germline V gene encodes CDR1 SGHRS and CDR2 YFSETQ.

This chain joins TRBV5-1 and TRBJ2-1, with 14 bases that match TRBD2. This receptor was obtained from a woman aged 25-40 years in good health. Sequencing was performed on blood. The CDR3, as DNA: TGCGCCAGCCAACGACTAGCGGGGGGGGCGTATGAGCAGTTCTTC. It is translated as CASQRLAGGAYEQFF.